This T cell receptor beta chain was sequenced for a study of blood T cell repertoires in COVID-19. Study background: Samples taken during acute and convalescent COVID-19 were collected in the United States, Italy and Spain. PBMCs, B-cell-depleted T cells, or T cells were the source of the cDNA or gDNA that made up the material.

The authors' processing: Reference gene primers were amplified, and this amplification served to estimate nucleated cell counts. Clones were read by immunoSEQ multiplex PCR, and TCRdb kept only the in-frame ones, dropping some. That table supplies the V and J calls and clone size; D and trimming were determined from the DNA. The sample lists 150,000 or so clones, 70% to 80% occurring once. With 5 bases clipped from V and 8 bases from J, the junction kept 4 bases outside the gene matches. The germline gives CDR1 LNHDA, CDR2 SQIVND (reference sequence). The CDR3 loop spans 13 amino acids. The sequenced sample consisted of peripheral blood. The clonotype comes from a woman at least 80 years old with active or convalescent COVID-19. The chain employs TRBV19 and TRBJ1-2; 11 nucleotides match TRBD1. In DNA form, the CDR3 reads TGTGCCAGTAGTTCGGACAGGGGGCGAGGCTACACCTTC. As protein: CASSSDRGRGYTF.